The 32 T cell receptor beta chains listed next were all sequenced from one sample in a study of vaccination and CD4 T cells after COVID-19. The treatment: roughly 10-day PBMC culture with coronavirus spike peptide pools or control peptides (ViraFEST assay). Their antigen targets remain unknown. Sequencing of cultured CD4+ T cell DNA used the Oncomine TCR Beta short-read assay. TCRdb passed the PCR reads through MiXCR, listing each CDR3 protein once. The sample lists about 20,000 distinct CDR3 sequences, roughly 52% occurring once. The sample taken for sequencing was CD4+ T cells from blood, cultured in vitro. The receptor set was obtained from a human donor who had recovered from COVID-19.

The chain recombines TRBV4-2 with TRBJ1-5; no clear D. Germline V gene sequence: CDR1 LGHNA, CDR2 YNFKEQ. This CDR3 is 15 amino acids long. Trimming pared 3 bases from V and 5 bases from J, leaving 14 bases between. CDR3 sequence (DNA): TGTGCCAGCAGCCAGGGTAACTCAATCTATCAGCCCCAGCATTTT. Translated, it gives CASSQGNSIYQPQHF.

This clonotype has just a few counts. V and J are TRBV6-5 and TRBJ1-1; no clear D. V dropped 0 bases and J dropped 0 bases, with 14 bases sitting between them. The CDR3 extends over 17 amino acids. Germline V gene data show CDR1 as MNHEY and CDR2 as SVGAGI. The CDR3 is CASSYSTWGGMNTEAFF. The CDR3 DNA reads TGTGCCAGCAGTTACTCGACTTGGGGAGGGATGAACACTGAAGCTTTCTTT.

Remarks on this clonotype: The CDR3 ends on some other residue instead of the conserved phenylalanine or tryptophan, so this is likely a read error. The rearrangement uses TRBV28 and TRBJ2-2; 7 bases align to TRBD1. Trimming took 6 bases from V and 3 from J; bases not matched to a gene: 4. The CDR3 consists of 14 residues. Germline V gene data show CDR1 as MDHEN and CDR2 as SYDVKM. CDR3 loop: CASSRTGHTGELFS. The CDR3 DNA sequence: TGTGCCAGCAGCCGGACAGGACACACCGGGGAGCTGTTTTCT.

V and J are TRBV28 and TRBJ1-2; D ambiguous. Germline V gives CDR1 MDHEN, CDR2 SYDVKM. Trimming cost V 5 bases and J 5 bases, with 9 bases left between them. CDR3 length: 12 residues. CDR3 sequence reads: CASSGMGYGYTF. CDR3 DNA: TGTGCCAGCAGTGGTATGGGATATGGCTACACCTTC.

The V call is TRBV7-3, the J call TRBJ2-1; the D gene could be TRBD1 or TRBD2 (5 bases each). The germline V and J ends were trimmed by 5 bases and 5 bases, with 16 bases remaining between them. Germline values: CDR1 SGHTA, CDR2 FQGTGA. This CDR3 region has 15 residues. The CDR3 DNA reads as TGTGCCAGCAGCCGAATCCCCGGGACCAACAATGAGCAGTTCTTC. This sequence encodes CASSRIPGTNNEQFF.

This clonotype was counted a few times. This chain connects TRBV7-8 to TRBJ1-4; D is unresolved. The CDR3 runs 12 residues. V was clipped by 3 bases and J by 4 bases, with 3 bases between them. From germline, CDR1 is SGHVS and CDR2 FQNEAQ. In DNA form, the CDR3 reads TGTGCCAGCAGCTTTCTTAATGAAAAACTGTTTTTT. Its protein product is CASSFLNEKLFF.

The V and J genes are TRBV24-1 and TRBJ2-1; TRBD2 aligns across 7 bases. J gave up 2 bases and V 0 bases, and 9 bases lay outside the gene matches. The germline gives CDR1 KGHDR, CDR2 SFDVKD. The CDR3 sequence is 18 residues long. The CDR3 nucleotides are TGTGCCACCAGTGATTTGACGGGTCGCGGGAGTGCCTACAATGAGCAGTTCTTC. It is translated as CATSDLTGRGSAYNEQFF.

This clonotype has only a few counts. An end of the junction does not agree with germline; a read error may underlie this. The V and J genes are TRBV7-8 and TRBJ1-1; the D is unclear. CDR1 and CDR2 (germline): SGHVS, FQNEAQ. This CDR3 region has 13 residues. The DNA for the CDR3 is TGTGCCAGCAGCAGAGTACGCGATACCCCGGGCCGCTTT. Its translation is CASSRVRDTPGRF.

The chain links TRBV7-8 to TRBJ1-2; D is undetermined. From germline, CDR1 is SGHVS and CDR2 FQNEAQ. V shed 3 bases and J shed 6 bases, with 11 bases lying between them. The CDR3 totals 13 residues. CDR3 loop: CASSFVPSDGYTF. CDR3 in DNA: TGTGCCAGCAGCTTCGTCCCATCAGATGGCTACACCTTC.

This clonotype was seen a handful of times. V is TRBV19 and J is TRBJ1-2; 7 bases fit TRBD1. The CDR3 contains 14 residues. From germline, CDR1 is LNHDA and CDR2 SQIVND (reference sequence). V lost 4 bases, J lost 3 bases, and 5 bases stayed unmatched. The CDR3 DNA reads as TGTGCCAGTAGTAATCAGGGGGAAGACTATGGCTACACCTTC. Residues: CASSNQGEDYGYTF.

This sequence joins TRBV12-3 or TRBV12-4 and TRBJ1-1, with D tentatively TRBD1 (5 bases). The V gene lost 8 bases and the J gene lost 4 bases, with 20 bases spanning the gap. CDR3 size: 15 residues. CDR3 protein: CASSIRQGWSTEAFF. The CDR3 region has the DNA TGTGCCAGCTCCATAAGGCAGGGTTGGAGCACTGAAGCTTTCTTT.

V usage is TRBV19 and J usage is TRBJ2-6; D is ambiguous. The CDR3 loop spans 16 amino acids. Trimming cost V 4 bases and J 0 bases, with 10 bases left between them. Germline-derived CDR1 and CDR2 are LNHDA and SQIVND (reference sequence). The CDR3 nucleotides read TGTGCCAGTAGTAGTGGACGTACCTCTGGGGCCAACGTCCTGACTTTC. Protein product: CASSSGRTSGANVLTF.

The J gene is TRBJ2-4, the V gene TRBV18; no definite D call. CDR3 length equals 14 residues. CDR1 and CDR2 (germline): KGHSH, LQKENI. V lost 2 bases and J 0 bases, leaving 5 bases between the germline ends. The CDR3 nucleotides read TGTGCCAGCTCACCAGAACTAGCCAAAAACATTCAGTACTTC. It codes for CASSPELAKNIQYF. Combining the CDR3 with reference TRBV18 and TRBJ2-4 gives the whole variable domain NAGVMQNPRHLVRRRGQEARLRCSPMKGHSHVYWYRQLPEEGLKFMVYLQKENIIDESGMPKERFSAEFPKEGPSILRIQQVVRGDSAAYFCASSPELAKNIQYFGAGTRLSVL.

CDR3 loop: CSLLQPPASGSYEQYF. In DNA, the CDR3 is TGCAGTTTATTACAACCACCGGCTAGCGGGTCCTACGAGCAGTACTTC. This sequence joins TRBV20-1 and TRBJ2-7, with 8 bases matching TRBD2. The germline V gene encodes CDR1 DFQATT and CDR2 SNEGSKA (reference sequence). V trimming: 8 bases; J trimming: 1 base; junction bases outside the gene matches: 16. The CDR3 is made up of 16 amino acids.

The CDR3 DNA is TGTGCCAGCAGCCAAGGAAAACCCTCTAGCACAGATACGCAGTATTTT. Translating gives CASSQGKPSSTDTQYF. This sequence joins TRBV14 and TRBJ2-3; no clear D gene. CDR1 is SGHDN and CDR2 is FVKESK in the germline V gene. V was cut by 1 base and J by 0 bases, with 11 bases left in between. This CDR3 is built from 16 residues.

The sample holds one count of this clonotype. This chain links TRBV29-1 with TRBJ2-3, with D possibly being TRBD1 (5 bases). The CDR3 is made up of 13 amino acids. V lost 3 bases and J 4 bases, leaving 11 bases between the germline ends. Germline lookup yields CDR1 SQVTM and CDR2 ANQGSEA. This chain's CDR3 is CSVEYRSPDTQYF. CDR3 DNA sequence: TGCAGCGTTGAGTACAGGTCCCCAGATACGCAGTATTTT.

The V and J genes are TRBV7-2 and TRBJ2-3; D is unclear. The CDR3 runs 14 residues. Per germline, CDR1 SGHTA and CDR2 FQGNSA. Trimming removed 0 bases at V and 1 base at J, with 5 bases between. The CDR3 bases are TGTGCCAGCAGCTTAGCACGGGGCACAGATACGCAGTATTTT. This sequence encodes CASSLARGTDTQYF. Full variable domain (missing parts from reference TRBV7-2 and TRBJ2-3): GAGVSQSPSNKVTEKGKDVELRCDPISGHTALYWYRQSLGQGLEFLIYFQGNSAPDKSGLPSDRFSAERTGGSVSTLTIQRTQQEDSAVYLCASSLARGTDTQYFGPGTRLTVL.

This chain connects TRBV4-1 to TRBJ1-5; no clear D. Germline CDR1 and CDR2: MGHRA and YSYEKL. Trimming removed 0 bases from V and 9 bases from J, with 15 bases in between. This CDR3 region has 15 residues. The chain's CDR3 is CASSQDRIPSRPQHF. Written as DNA, the CDR3 is TGCGCCAGCAGCCAAGATCGTATACCTTCTCGGCCCCAGCATTTT.

The V and J genes are TRBV6-5 and TRBJ2-5; TRBD1 aligns across 10 bases. This CDR3 is built from 17 residues. The germline CDR1 and CDR2 sequences are MNHEY and SVGAGI. V was clipped by 0 bases and J by 5 bases; unmatched bases: 9. As DNA, the CDR3 is TGTGCCAGCAGTTACTCTGGGACAGGGGTCCCGGGGGAGACCCAGTACTTC. It specifies CASSYSGTGVPGETQYF.

This clonotype was detected only once. The rearrangement links TRBV6-2 or TRBV6-3 to TRBJ1-5; D is uncertain. The CDR3 length is 15 residues. Trimming removed 6 bases from V and 2 bases from J, with 14 bases in between. In germline, CDR1 is MNHEY, CDR2 SVGEGT. CDR3 residues: CASSDLGLGNQPQHF. DNA of the CDR3: TGTGCCAGCAGCGATCTTGGCCTTGGCAATCAGCCCCAGCATTTT.

The table lists this clonotype with a few counts. The chain recombines TRBV2 with TRBJ1-5; TRBD1 might be the D (5 bases). The CDR3 has 14 amino acids. CDR1 SNHLY and CDR2 FYNNEI come from the germline V gene. V was trimmed by 6 bases and J by 1 base, leaving 10 bases between them. For the CDR3, the DNA is TGTGCCAGCAGAAAAGGGACGAGCAATCAGCCCCAGCATTTT. Encoded protein: CASRKGTSNQPQHF.

V usage is TRBV30 and J usage is TRBJ2-5; possibly TRBD1 for D (6 bases). Trimming took 5 bases from V and 4 from J, leaving 8 bases between them. Germline V lookup: CDR1 GTSNPN, CDR2 SVGIG (reference sequence). The CDR3 runs to 11 residues. The CDR3 DNA reads TGTGCCTGGGGGGGCTTAGAGACCCAGTACTTC. Translating gives CAWGGLETQYF.

The chain links TRBV18 to TRBJ2-2; 9 bases map to TRBD1. Germline V gene lookup returns CDR1 KGHSH and CDR2 LQKENI. Trimming took 6 bases from V and 0 from J; bases not matched to a gene: 2. This CDR3 is 15 amino acids long. This CDR3 is CASSGQGANTGELFF. CDR3 in DNA: TGTGCCAGCTCGGGACAGGGTGCGAACACCGGGGAGCTGTTTTTT.

The chain couples TRBV20-1 to TRBJ2-5, with D possibly matching TRBD2 (6 bases). The CDR3 is 14 amino acids. Between the trimmed V and J ends, which lost 5 bases and 5 bases, there was a span of 18 bases. Germline CDR1 DFQATT, CDR2 SNEGSKA (reference sequence). The CDR3: CSASGTRGGETQYF. In DNA, the CDR3 is TGCAGTGCTTCCGGGACCCGTGGGGGGGAGACCCAGTACTTC.

V and J are TRBV7-2 and TRBJ1-4, with D possibly TRBD1 on 5 matching bases. Germline V gene lookup returns CDR1 SGHTA and CDR2 FQGNSA. The CDR3 covers 14 residues. The V end lost 5 bases, the J end lost 8 bases, and 15 bases lay between the germline ends. In nucleotides, the CDR3 is TGTGCCAGCAGCCAAGGGAGGGAGGGGGAAAAACTGTTTTTT. Residues: CASSQGREGEKLFF.

V usage is TRBV5-6 and J usage is TRBJ1-6; 7 bases line up with TRBD1. The CDR3 runs 17 residues. CDR1 and CDR2 from the germline V gene are SGHDT and YYEEEE. The J segment lost 7 bases and the V segment lost 3 bases, leaving 13 bases of the junction unmatched. The CDR3 is CASSSSTGVDNNSPLHF. Here the CDR3 DNA reads TGTGCCAGCAGCTCGTCAACAGGGGTAGATAACAATTCACCCCTCCACTTT.

The chain carries TRBV20-1 and TRBJ2-2, with TRBD1 identical over 7 bases. The CDR3 has 13 residues. V trimming: 1 base; J trimming: 7 bases; junction bases outside the gene matches: 3. Germline V CDR1 and CDR2: DFQATT, SNEGSKA (reference sequence). The CDR3 sequence: CSARAWTGGELFF. CDR3 DNA sequence: TGCAGTGCTAGAGCCTGGACAGGCGGGGAGCTGTTTTTT.

This clonotype was seen only a few times. Written as DNA, the CDR3 is TGCAGTGCTAGGACCCTCCAGACCGGGGAGCTGTTTTTT. This encodes CSARTLQTGELFF. V usage is TRBV20-1 and J usage is TRBJ2-2, with D hard to call. The V end lost 3 bases, the J end lost 5 bases, and 10 bases lay between the germline ends. Germline assignment: CDR1 DFQATT and CDR2 SNEGSKA (reference sequence). CDR3 length: 13 residues.

V gene TRBV24-1 combines with J gene TRBJ1-5; 7 bases are shared with TRBD1. With V trimmed by 4 bases and J by 4 bases, 6 bases remained unmatched. There are 15 residues in the CDR3. Germline lookup yields CDR1 KGHDR and CDR2 SFDVKD. The CDR3 is CATSDKGARNQPQHF. In DNA form, the CDR3 reads TGTGCCACCAGTGACAAGGGGGCACGGAATCAGCCCCAGCATTTT.

The V gene is TRBV24-1, the J gene TRBJ2-5; D remains unclear. CDR3 length: 12 residues. CDR1 KGHDR and CDR2 SFDVKD come from the germline V gene. Trimming took off 6 bases at V and 4 bases at J, with 8 bases between the two ends. The CDR3 here is CATSTDLETQYF. CDR3 sequence (DNA): TGTGCCACCAGTACGGATCTAGAGACCCAGTACTTC.

This clonotype was seen only a few times. The rearrangement joins TRBV27 to TRBJ2-7; TRBD2 matches at 10 bases. Germline CDR1 MNHEY, CDR2 SMNVEV (reference sequence). The CDR3 totals 15 residues. V trimming: 4 bases; J trimming: 3 bases; junction bases outside the gene matches: 6. The CDR3 bases are TGTGCCAGCAGTTCCCTACTAGCGGGGCTCTACGAGCAGTACTTC. This sequence encodes CASSSLLAGLYEQYF.

The chain recombines TRBV7-2 with TRBJ1-2; TRBD1 is a possible D gene (6 bases). The V gene's germline CDR1 is SGHTA and CDR2 FQGNSA. Between the trimmed V and J ends, which lost 0 bases and 2 bases, there was a span of 10 bases. There are 15 residues in the CDR3. In DNA, the CDR3 is TGTGCCAGCAGCTTAGCTCTGACAGGCAACTATGGCTACACCTTC. Translating gives CASSLALTGNYGYTF.